Sequencing of this T cell receptor beta chain was carried out in a study of T cell repertoires in cytomegalovirus infection. Study background: Selection of CMV epitopes for the study included recently identified HLA-C-restricted and well-studied HLA-B-restricted ones. It was the public TCR beta signatures that indicated both CMV infection and matching HLA type.

Study-level results: CMV carriers having the relevant HLA were flagged by cumulative public TCR beta family frequency.

In its sample, this clonotype was seen many times. Antigen unknown. TCRdb used MiXCR to reprocess the reads, holding one entry per CDR3 protein. The sample has around 300,000 distinct CDR3 sequences; 22% are singletons. The material was cultured PBMCs, obtained from culture after CMV antigen stimulation. This TCR came from a human donor in good health (CMV status not recorded). Some clones in this sample may be carry-over from other donors' samples.

The CDR3 region has the DNA TGTGCCAGCAGCAATAGCGGGAGTTATGAAGCAGATACGCAGTATTTT. This gives the protein CASSNSGSYEADTQYF. The chain combines TRBV7-2 with TRBJ2-3; TRBD2 agrees at 9 bases. CDR1 SGHTA and CDR2 FQGNSA come from the germline V gene. CDR3 length equals 16 residues. V lost 5 bases and J lost 4; bases outside the gene matches: 10.